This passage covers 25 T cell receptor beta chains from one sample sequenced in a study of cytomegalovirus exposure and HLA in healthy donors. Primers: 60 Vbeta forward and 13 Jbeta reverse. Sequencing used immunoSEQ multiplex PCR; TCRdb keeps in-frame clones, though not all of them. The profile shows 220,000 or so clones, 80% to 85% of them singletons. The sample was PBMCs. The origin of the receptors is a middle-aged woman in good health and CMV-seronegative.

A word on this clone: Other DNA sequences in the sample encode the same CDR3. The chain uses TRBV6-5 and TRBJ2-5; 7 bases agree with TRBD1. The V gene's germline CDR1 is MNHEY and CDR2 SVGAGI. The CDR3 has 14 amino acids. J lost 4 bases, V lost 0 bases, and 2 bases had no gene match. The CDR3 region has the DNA TGTGCCAGCAGTTACTCAGGGGGCGGAGAGACCCAGTACTTC. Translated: CASSYSGGGETQYF.

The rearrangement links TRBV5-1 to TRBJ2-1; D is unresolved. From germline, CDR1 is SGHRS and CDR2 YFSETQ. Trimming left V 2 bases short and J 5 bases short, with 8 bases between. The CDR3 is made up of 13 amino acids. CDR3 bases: TGCGCCAGCAGCTTCTCCGTTGACAATGAGCAGTTCTTC. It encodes CASSFSVDNEQFF.

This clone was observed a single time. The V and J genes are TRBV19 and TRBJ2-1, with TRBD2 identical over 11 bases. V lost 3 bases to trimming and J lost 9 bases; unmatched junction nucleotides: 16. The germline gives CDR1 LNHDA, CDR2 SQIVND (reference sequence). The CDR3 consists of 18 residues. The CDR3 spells CASSIRWVAGGPGIEQFF. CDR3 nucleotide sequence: TGTGCCAGTAGTATTCGGTGGGTAGCGGGAGGGCCTGGTATTGAGCAGTTCTTC.

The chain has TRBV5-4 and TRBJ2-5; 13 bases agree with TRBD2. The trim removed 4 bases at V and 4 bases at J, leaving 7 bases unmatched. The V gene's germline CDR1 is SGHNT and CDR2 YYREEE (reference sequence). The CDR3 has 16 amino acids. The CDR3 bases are TGTGCCAGCAGCCGTGGACTAGCGGGAGTCCCAGAGACCCAGTACTTC. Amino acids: CASSRGLAGVPETQYF. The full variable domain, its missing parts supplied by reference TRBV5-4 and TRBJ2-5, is ETGVTQSPTHLIKTRGQQVTLRCSSQSGHNTVSWYQQALGQGPQFIFQYYREEENGRGNFPPRFSGLQFPNYSSELNVNALELDDSALYLCASSRGLAGVPETQYFGPGTRLLVL.

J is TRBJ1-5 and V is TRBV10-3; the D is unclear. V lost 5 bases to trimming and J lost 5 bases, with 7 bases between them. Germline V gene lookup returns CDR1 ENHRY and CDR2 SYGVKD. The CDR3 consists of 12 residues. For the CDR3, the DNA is TGTGCCATCAGTTTCGGAGATCAGCCCCAGCATTTT. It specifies CAISFGDQPQHF.

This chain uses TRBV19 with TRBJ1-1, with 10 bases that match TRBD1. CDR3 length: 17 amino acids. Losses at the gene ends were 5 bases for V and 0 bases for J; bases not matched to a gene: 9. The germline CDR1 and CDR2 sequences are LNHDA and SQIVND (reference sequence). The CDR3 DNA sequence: TGTGCCAGTAGTGGTCCGGGACAGGGGAAAATGAACACTGAAGCTTTCTTT. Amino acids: CASSGPGQGKMNTEAFF.

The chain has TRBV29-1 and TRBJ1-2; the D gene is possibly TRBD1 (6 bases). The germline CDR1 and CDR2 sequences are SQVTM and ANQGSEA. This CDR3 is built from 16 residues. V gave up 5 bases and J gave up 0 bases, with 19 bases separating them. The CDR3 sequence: CSVPPFQGTSNYGYTF. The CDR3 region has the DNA TGCAGCGTTCCCCCGTTTCAGGGGACGTCTAACTATGGCTACACCTTC. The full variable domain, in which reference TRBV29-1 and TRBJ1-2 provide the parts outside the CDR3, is SAVISQKPSRDICQRGTSLTIQCQVDSQVTMMFWYRQQPGQSLTLIATANQGSEATYESGFVIDKFPISRPNLTFSTLTVSNMSPEDSSIYLCSVPPFQGTSNYGYTFGSGTRLTVV.

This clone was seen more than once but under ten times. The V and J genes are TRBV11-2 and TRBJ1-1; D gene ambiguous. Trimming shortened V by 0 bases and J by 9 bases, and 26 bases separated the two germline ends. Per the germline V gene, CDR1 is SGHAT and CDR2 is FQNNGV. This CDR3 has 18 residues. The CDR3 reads CASSLDPSTTGRALQAFF. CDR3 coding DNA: TGTGCCAGCAGCTTAGATCCTTCGACGACTGGGAGGGCGCTACAAGCTTTCTTT.

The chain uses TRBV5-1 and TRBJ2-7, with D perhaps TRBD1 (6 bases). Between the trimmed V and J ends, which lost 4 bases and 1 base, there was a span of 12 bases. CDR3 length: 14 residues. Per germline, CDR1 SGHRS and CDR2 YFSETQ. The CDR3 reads CASSTGRGSYEQYF. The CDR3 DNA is TGCGCCAGCAGCACTGGCAGGGGATCCTACGAGCAGTACTTC.

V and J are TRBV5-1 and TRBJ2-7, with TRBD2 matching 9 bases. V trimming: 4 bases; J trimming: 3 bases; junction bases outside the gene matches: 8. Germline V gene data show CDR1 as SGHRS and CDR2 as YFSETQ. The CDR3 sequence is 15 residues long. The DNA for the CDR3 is TGCGCCAGCAGCCCCGGGGGTAGCGGGAGCTACGAGCAGTACTTC. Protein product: CASSPGGSGSYEQYF.

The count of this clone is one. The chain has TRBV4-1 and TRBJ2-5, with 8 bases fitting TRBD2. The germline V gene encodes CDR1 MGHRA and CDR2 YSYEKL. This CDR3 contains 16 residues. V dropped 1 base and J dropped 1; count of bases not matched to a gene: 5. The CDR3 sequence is CASSQGSGGGQETQYF. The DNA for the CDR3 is TGCGCCAGCAGCCAAGGGTCCGGGGGGGGCCAAGAGACCCAGTACTTC.

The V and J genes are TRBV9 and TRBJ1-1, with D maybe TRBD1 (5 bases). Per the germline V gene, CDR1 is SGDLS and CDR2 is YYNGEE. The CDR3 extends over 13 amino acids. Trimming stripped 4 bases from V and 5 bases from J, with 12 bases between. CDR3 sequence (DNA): TGTGCCAGCAGCCGACAGTTCTCGACTGAAGCTTTCTTT. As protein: CASSRQFSTEAFF.

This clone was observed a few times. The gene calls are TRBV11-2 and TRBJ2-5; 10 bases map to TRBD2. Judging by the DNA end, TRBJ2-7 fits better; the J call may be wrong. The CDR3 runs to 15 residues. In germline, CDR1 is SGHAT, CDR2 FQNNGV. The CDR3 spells CASSLVAGGWYEQYF. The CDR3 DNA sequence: TGTGCCAGCAGCTTAGTAGCGGGAGGATGGTACGAGCAGTACTTC.

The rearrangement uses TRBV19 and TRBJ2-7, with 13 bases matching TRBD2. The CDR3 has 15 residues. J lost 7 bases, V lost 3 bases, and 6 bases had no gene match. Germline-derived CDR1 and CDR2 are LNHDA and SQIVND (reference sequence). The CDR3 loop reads CASSIGTSGMREQYF. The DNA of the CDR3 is TGTGCCAGTAGTATCGGGACTAGCGGGATGAGAGAGCAGTACTTC.

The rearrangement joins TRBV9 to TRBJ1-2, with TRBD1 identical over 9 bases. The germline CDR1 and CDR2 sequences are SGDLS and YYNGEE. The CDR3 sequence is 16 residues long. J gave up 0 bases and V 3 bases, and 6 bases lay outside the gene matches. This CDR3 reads CASSDRGQGTNYGYTF. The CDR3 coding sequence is TGTGCCAGCAGCGACCGAGGACAGGGGACTAACTATGGCTACACCTTC.

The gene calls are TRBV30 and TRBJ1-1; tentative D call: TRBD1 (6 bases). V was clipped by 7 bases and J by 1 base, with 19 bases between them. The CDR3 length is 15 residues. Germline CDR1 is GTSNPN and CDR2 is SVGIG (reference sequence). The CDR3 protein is CASKRTEGGNTEAFF. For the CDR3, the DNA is TGTGCCTCTAAGAGGACAGAAGGGGGGAACACTGAAGCTTTCTTT.

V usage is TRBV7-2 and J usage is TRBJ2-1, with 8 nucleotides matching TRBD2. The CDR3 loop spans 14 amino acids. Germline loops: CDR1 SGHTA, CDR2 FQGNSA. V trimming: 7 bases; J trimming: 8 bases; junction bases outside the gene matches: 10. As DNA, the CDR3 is TGTGCCAGCAAGCCGACTAGCGTCAGGGATGAGCAGTTCTTC. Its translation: CASKPTSVRDEQFF.

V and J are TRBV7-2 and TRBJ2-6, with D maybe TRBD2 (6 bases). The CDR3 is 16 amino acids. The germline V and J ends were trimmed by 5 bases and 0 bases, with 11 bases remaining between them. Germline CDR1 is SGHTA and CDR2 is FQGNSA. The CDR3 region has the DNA TGTGCCAGCAGCCTGCGGGGCAGCTCTGGGGCCAACGTCCTGACTTTC. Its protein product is CASSLRGSSGANVLTF.

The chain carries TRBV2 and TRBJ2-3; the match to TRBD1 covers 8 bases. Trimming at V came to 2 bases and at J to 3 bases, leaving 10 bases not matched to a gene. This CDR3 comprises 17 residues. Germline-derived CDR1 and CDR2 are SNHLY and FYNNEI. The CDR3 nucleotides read TGTGCCAGCAGTGAACACTCAGGGGGCTTTAAGACAGATACGCAGTATTTT. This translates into CASSEHSGGFKTDTQYF.

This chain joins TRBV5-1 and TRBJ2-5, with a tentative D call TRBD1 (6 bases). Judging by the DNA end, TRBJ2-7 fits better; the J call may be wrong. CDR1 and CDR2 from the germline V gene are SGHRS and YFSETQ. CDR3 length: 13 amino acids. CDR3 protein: CASSTTGSYEQYF. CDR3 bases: TGCGCCAGCAGTACGACAGGATCCTACGAGCAGTACTTC.

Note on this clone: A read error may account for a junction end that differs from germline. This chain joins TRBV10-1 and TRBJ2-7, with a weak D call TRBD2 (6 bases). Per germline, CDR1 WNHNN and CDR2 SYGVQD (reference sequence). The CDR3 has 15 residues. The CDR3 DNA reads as TGCGCCAGCAGTGATGTGGGGGGTTTTTCCTCCGAGCAGTACTTC. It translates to CASSDVGGFSSEQYF.

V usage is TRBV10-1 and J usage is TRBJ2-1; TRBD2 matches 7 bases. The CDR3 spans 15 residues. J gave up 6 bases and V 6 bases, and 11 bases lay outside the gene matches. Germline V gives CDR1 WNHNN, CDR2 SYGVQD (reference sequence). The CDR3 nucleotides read TGCGCCAGCAGGGGCGGGAGCCACCTACGCAATGAGCAGTTCTTC. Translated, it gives CASRGGSHLRNEQFF.

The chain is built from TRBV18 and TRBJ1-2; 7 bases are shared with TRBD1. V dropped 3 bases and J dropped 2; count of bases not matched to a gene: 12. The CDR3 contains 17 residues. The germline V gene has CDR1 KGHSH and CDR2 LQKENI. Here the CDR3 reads CASSPTDTGAGNYGYTF. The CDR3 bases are TGTGCCAGCTCACCTACCGATACAGGGGCAGGAAACTATGGCTACACCTTC.

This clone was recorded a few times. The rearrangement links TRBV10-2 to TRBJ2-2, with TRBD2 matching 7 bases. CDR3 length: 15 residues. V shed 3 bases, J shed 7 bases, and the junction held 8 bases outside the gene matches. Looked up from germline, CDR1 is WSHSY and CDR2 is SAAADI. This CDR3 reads CASSEAGIRDGELFF. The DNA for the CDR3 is TGCGCCAGCAGTGAAGCGGGGATCCGGGACGGGGAGCTGTTTTTT.

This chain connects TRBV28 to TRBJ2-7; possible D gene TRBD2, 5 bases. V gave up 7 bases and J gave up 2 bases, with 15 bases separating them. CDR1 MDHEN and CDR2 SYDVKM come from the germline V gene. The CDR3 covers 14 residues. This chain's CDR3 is CASTNPGRAYEQYF. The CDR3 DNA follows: TGTGCCAGCACCAACCCGGGGAGAGCCTACGAGCAGTACTTC.